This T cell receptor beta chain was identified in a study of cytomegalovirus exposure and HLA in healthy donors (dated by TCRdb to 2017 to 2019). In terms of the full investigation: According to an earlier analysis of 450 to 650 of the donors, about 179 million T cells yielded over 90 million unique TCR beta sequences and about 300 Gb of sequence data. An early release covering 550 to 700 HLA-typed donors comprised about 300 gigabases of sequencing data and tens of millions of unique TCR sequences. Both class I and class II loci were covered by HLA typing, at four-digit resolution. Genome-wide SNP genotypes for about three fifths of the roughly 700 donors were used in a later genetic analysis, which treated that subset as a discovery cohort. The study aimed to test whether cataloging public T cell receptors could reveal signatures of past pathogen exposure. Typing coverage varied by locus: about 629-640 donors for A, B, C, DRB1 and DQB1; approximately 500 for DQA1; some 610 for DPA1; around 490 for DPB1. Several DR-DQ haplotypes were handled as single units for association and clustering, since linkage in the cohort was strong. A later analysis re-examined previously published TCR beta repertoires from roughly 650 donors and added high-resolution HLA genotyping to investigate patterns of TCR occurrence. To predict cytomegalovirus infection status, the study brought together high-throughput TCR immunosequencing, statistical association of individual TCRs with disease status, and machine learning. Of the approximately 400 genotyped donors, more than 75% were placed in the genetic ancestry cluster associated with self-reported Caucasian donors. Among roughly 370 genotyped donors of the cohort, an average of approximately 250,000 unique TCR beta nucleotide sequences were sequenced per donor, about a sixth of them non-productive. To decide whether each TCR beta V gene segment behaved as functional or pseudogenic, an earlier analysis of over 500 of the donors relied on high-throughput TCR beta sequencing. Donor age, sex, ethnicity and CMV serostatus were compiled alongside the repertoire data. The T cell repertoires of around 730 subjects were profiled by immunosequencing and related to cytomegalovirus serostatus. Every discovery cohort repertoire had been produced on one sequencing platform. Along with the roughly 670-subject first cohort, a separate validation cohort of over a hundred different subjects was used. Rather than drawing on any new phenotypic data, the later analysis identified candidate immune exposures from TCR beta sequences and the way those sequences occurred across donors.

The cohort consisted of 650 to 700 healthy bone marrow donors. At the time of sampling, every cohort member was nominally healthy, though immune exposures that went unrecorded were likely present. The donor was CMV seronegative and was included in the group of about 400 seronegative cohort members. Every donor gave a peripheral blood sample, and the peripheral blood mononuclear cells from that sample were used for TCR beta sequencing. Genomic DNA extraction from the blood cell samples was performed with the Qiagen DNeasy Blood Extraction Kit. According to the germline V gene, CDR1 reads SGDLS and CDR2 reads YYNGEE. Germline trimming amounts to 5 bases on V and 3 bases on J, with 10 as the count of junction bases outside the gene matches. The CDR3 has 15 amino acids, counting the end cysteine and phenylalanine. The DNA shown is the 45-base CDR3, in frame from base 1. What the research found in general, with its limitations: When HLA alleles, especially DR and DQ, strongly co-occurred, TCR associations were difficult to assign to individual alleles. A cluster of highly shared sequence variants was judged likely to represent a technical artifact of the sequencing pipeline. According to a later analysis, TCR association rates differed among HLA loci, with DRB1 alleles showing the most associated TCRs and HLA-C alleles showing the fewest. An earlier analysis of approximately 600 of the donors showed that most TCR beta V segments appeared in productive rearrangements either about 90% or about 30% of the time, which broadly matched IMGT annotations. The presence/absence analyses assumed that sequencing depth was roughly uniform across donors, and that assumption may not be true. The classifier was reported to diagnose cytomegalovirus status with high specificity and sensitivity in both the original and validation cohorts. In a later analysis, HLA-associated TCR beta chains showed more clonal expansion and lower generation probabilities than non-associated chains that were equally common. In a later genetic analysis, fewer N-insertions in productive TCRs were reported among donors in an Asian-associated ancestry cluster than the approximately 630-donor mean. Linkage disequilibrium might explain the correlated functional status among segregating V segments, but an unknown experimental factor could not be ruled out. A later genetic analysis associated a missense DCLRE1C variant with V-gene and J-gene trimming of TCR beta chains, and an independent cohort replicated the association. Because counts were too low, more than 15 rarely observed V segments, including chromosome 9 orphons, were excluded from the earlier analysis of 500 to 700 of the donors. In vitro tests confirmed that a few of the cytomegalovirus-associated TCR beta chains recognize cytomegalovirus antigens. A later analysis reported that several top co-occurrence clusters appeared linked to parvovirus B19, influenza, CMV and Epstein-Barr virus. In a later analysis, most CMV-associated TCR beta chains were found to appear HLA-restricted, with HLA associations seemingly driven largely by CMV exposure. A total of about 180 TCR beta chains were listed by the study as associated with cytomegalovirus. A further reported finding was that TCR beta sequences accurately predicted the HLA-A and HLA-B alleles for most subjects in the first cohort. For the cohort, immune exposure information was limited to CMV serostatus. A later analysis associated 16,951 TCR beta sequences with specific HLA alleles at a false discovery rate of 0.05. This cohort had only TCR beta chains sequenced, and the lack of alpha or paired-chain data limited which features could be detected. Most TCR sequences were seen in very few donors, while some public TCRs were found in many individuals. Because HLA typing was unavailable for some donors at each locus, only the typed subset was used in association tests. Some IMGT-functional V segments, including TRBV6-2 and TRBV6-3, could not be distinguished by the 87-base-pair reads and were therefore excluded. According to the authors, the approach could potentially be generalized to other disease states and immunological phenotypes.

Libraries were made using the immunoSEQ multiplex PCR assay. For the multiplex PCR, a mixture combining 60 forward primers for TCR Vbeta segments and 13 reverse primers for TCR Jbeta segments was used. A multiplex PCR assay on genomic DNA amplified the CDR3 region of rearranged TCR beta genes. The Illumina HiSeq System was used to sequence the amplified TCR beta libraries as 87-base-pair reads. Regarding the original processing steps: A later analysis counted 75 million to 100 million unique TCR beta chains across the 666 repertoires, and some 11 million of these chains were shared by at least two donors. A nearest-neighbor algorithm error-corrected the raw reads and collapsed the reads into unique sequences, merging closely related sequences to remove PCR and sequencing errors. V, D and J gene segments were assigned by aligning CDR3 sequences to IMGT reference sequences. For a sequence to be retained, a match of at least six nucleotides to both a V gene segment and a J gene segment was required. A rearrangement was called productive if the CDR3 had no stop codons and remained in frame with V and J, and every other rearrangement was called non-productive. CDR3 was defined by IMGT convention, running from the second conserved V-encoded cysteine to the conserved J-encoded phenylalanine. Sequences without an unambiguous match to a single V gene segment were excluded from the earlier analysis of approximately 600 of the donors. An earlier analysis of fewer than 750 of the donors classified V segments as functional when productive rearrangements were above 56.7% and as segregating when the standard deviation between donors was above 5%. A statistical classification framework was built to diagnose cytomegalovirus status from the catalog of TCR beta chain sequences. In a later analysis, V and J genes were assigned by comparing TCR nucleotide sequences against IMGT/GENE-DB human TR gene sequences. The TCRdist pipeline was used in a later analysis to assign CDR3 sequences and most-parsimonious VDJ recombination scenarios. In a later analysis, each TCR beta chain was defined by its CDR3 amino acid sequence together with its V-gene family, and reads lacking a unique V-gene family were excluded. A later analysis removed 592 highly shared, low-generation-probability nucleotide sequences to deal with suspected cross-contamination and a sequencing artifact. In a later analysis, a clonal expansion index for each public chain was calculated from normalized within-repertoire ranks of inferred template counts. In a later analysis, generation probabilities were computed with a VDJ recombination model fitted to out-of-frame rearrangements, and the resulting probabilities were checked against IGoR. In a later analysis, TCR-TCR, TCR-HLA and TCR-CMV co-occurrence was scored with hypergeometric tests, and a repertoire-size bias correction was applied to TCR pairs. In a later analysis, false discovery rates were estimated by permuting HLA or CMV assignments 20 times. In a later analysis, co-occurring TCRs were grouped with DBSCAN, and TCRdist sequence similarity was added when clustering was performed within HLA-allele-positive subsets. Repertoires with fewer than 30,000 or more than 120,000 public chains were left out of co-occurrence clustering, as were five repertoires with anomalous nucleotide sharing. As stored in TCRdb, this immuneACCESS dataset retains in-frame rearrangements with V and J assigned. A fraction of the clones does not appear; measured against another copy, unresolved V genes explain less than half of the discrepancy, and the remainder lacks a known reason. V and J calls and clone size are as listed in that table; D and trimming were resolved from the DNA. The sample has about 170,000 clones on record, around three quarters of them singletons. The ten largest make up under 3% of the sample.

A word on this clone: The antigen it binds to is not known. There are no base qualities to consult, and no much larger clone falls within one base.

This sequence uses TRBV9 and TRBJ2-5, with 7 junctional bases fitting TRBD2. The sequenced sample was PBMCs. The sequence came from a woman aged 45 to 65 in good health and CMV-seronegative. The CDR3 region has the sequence CASSPSGTTKETQYF. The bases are TGTGCCAGCAGTCCTTCCGGGACTACAAAAGAGACCCAGTACTTC.